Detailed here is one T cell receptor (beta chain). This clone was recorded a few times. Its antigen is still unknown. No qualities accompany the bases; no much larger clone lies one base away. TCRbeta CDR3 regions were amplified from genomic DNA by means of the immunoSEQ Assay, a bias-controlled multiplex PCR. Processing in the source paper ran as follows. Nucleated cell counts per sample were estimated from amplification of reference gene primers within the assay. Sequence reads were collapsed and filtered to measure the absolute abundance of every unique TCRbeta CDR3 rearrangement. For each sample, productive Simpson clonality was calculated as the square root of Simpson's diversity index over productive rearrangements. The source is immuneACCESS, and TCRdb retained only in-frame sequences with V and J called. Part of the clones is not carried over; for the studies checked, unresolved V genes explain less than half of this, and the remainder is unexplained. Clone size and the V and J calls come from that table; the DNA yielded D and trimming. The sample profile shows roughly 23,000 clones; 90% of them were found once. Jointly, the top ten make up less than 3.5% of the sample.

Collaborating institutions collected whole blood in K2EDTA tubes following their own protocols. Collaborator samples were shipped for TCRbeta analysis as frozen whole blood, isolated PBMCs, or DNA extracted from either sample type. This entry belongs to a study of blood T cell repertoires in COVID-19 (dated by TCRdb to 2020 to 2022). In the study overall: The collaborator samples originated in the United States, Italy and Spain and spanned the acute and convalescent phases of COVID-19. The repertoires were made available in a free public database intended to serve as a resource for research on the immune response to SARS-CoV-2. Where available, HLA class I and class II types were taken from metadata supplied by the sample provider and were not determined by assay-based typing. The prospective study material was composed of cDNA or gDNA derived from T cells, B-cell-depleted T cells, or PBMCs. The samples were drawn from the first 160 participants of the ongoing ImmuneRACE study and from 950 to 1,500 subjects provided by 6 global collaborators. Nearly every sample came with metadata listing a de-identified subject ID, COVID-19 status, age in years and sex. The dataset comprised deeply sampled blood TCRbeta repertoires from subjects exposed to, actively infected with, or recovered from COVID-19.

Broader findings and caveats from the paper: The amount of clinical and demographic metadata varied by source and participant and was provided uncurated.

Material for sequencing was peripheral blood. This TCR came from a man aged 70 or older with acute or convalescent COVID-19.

The base sequence is TGTGCCAGCAGCTTCAGACAGGGGGCCAATCAGCCCCAGCATTTT. The translation is CASSFRQGANQPQHF. The chain couples TRBV7-9 to TRBJ1-5; 10 central bases correspond to TRBD1. CDR1 and CDR2, per the germline V gene (reference sequence), are SEHNR and FQNEAQ. There are 15 amino acids in the CDR3, from cysteine to phenylalanine inclusive. Only CDR3 DNA remains: 45 bases, in frame from the first base. V has 3 bases trimmed and J has 3 bases trimmed; junction bases matching no gene number 2.